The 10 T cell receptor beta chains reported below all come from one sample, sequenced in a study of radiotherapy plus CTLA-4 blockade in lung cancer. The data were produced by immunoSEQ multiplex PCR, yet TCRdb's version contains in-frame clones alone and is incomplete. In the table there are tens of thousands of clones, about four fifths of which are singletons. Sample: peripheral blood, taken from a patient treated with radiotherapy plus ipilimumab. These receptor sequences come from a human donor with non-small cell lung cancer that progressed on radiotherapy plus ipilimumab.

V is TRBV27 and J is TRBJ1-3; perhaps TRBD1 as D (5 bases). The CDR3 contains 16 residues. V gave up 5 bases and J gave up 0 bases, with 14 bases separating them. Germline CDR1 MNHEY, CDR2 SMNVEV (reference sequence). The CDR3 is CASSPGREDSGNTIYF. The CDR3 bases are TGTGCCAGCAGTCCGGGGCGGGAGGACTCTGGAAACACCATATATTTT.

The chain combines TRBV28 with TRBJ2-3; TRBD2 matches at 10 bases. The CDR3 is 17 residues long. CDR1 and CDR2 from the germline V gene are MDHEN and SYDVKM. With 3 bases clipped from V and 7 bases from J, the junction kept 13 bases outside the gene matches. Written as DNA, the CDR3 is TGTGCCAGCAGTTTCGCGGGGAGCGGGGGGGGAAGGAATACGCAGTATTTT. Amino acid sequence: CASSFAGSGGGRNTQYF.

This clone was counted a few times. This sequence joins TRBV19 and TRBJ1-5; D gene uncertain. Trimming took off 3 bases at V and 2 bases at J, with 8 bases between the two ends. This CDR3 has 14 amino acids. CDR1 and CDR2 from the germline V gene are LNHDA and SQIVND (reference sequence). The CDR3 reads CASSMTDGNQPQHF. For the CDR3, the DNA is TGTGCCAGTAGTATGACGGACGGCAATCAGCCCCAGCATTTT.

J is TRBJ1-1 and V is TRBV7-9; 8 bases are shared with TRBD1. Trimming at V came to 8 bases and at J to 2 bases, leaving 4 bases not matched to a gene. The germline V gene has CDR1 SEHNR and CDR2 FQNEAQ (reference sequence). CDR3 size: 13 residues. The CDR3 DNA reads TGTGCCAGCGGGGGACAGGCCAACACTGAAGCTTTCTTT. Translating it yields CASGGQANTEAFF.

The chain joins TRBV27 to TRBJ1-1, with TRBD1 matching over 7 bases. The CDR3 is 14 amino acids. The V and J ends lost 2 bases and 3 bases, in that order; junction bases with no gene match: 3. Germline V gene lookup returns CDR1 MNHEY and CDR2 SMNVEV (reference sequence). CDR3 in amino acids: CASSLMGQHTEAFF. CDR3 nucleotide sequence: TGTGCCAGCAGTTTAATGGGACAGCACACTGAAGCTTTCTTT.

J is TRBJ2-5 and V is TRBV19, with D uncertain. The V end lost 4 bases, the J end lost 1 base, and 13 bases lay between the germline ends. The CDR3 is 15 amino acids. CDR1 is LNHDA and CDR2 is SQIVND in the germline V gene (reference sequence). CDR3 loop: CASSTRRTLQETQYF. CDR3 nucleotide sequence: TGTGCCAGTAGTACCCGACGGACCCTCCAAGAGACCCAGTACTTC.

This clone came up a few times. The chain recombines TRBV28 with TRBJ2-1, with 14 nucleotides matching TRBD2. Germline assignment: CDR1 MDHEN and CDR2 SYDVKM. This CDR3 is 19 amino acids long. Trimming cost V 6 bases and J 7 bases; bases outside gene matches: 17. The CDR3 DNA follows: TGTGCCAGCAGAGCAGGACTAGCGGGAGGACGCCTAGAGAGAAATGAGCAGTTCTTC. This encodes CASRAGLAGGRLERNEQFF.

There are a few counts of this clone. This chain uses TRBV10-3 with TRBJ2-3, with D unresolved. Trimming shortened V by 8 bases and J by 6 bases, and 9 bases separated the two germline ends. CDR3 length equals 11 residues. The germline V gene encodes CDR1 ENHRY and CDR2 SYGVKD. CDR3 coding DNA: TGTGCCATCGGTCGAGCCGATACGCAGTATTTT. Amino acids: CAIGRADTQYF.

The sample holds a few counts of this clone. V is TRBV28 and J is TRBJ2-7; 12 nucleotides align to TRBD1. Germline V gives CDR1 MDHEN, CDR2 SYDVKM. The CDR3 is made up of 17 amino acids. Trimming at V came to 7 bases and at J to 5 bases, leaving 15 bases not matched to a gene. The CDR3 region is CASTSIEGDRGQNEQYF. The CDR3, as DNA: TGTGCCAGCACAAGTATAGAGGGGGACAGGGGGCAGAACGAGCAGTACTTC.

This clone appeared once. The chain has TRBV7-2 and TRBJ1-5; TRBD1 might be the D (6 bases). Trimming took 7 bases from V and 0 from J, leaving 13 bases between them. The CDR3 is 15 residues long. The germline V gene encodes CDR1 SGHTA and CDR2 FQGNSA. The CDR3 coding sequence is TGTGCCAGCACCCGGACAGCGAATAGCAATCAGCCCCAGCATTTT. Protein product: CASTRTANSNQPQHF.